The 11 T cell receptor beta chains below come from one sample, sequenced in a study of chemoradiotherapy in HPV16-positive cancers. TCRdb's copy holds only in-frame clones and misses some; the assay was immunoSEQ multiplex PCR. Its table lists more than 15 clones. The starting material was tumor tissue, obtained from a patient who underwent chemoradiotherapy. These receptors were taken from a human donor with HPV-associated anogenital cancer.

This chain joins TRBV2 and TRBJ1-5, with D uncertain. The length of the CDR3 is 15 residues. Germline CDR1 SNHLY, CDR2 FYNNEI. Trimming stripped 2 bases from V and 9 bases from J, with 17 bases between. This CDR3 is CASSEIGMQEGPQHF. The CDR3, as DNA: TGTGCCAGCAGTGAAATCGGGATGCAGGAAGGGCCCCAGCATTTT.

The rearrangement links TRBV7-1 to TRBJ1-2; D unresolved. TRBV7-1 is annotated as an ORF whose role is uncertain. Trimming stripped 5 bases from V and 4 bases from J, with 20 bases between. The CDR3 is 16 residues long. This CDR3 reads CASSAINEGKTYGYTF. The CDR3 region has the DNA TGTGCCAGCAGCGCGATAAACGAGGGAAAGACCTATGGCTACACCTTC.

V gene TRBV1 combines with J gene TRBJ1-2. TRBV1 is a recognized pseudogene. The CDR3 runs to 16 residues. CDR3 bases: TGCACCAGCAGCGCCATTGTTGTGCGAAAGACCTATGGCTACACCTTC. Amino acid sequence: CTSSAIVVRKTYGYTF.

Only one count was recorded for this clone. Its ends do not fully match the called genes, so a read error is possible. DNA of the CDR3: TGTGCCAGCAGCATTCGGAAATCTCGAAAGACCTATGGCTACACATTC. It yields the protein CASSIRKSRKTYGYTF. This chain joins TRBV7-6 and TRBJ1-2, with D unresolved. CDR1 and CDR2 (germline): SGHVS, FNYEAQ. CDR3 size: 16 residues. Looking up the rest from reference TRBV7-6 and TRBJ1-2 gives the full variable domain: GAGVSQSPRYKVTKRGQDVALRCDPISGHVSLYWYRQALGQGPEFLTYFNYEAQQDKSGLPNDRFSAERPEGSISTLTIQRTEQRDSAMYRCASSIRKSRKTYGYTFGSGTRLTVV.

The J gene is TRBJ2-3, the V gene TRBV7-6; no firm D call. V gave up 3 bases and J gave up 2 bases, with 12 bases separating them. Per germline, CDR1 SGHVS and CDR2 FNYEAQ. This CDR3 region has 15 residues. The CDR3 spells CASSFKSEDTDTQYF. The CDR3 DNA sequence: TGTGCCAGCAGCTTCAAGTCAGAGGACACAGATACGCAGTATTTT.

This clone has only one observation. The chain employs TRBV23-1 and TRBJ2-6; no firm D call. TRBV23-1 has ORF status, its function being uncertain. Trimming removed 4 bases at V and 5 bases at J, with 21 bases between. The CDR3 has 18 residues. The DNA for the CDR3 is TGCGCCAGCAGTCTTGGAATTACGCAACAAAGTCGGGCCAACGTCCTGACTTTC. Protein sequence: CASSLGITQQSRANVLTF.

V gene TRBV7-3 combines with J gene TRBJ2-6; D unclear. The V gene's germline CDR1 is SGHTA and CDR2 FQGTGA. Trimming shortened V by 5 bases and J by 5 bases, and 19 bases separated the two germline ends. The length of the CDR3 is 17 residues. This CDR3 reads CASSRTRLQSRANVLTF. CDR3 sequence (DNA): TGTGCCAGCAGCAGGACGCGCTTACAAAGTCGGGCCAACGTCCTGACTTTC.

The CDR3 DNA is TGTGCCAGCCCCTACCTACGAGAGAGCTCCTACGAGCAGTACTTC. It codes for CASPYLRESSYEQYF. The chain employs TRBV27 and TRBJ2-7, with D uncertain. With 8 bases removed from V and 0 bases from J, the gap between germline ends came to 17 bases. The V gene's germline CDR1 is MNHEY and CDR2 SMNVEV (reference sequence). The CDR3 runs 15 residues.

V gene TRBV5-6 combines with J gene TRBJ2-1; 9 bases agree with TRBD2. The CDR3 is 17 residues long. Losses at the gene ends were 0 bases for V and 3 bases for J; bases not matched to a gene: 7. Germline V lookup: CDR1 SGHDT, CDR2 YYEEEE. This CDR3 is CASSLAWRGGRYNEQFF. For the CDR3, the DNA is TGTGCCAGCAGCTTGGCCTGGCGGGGGGGCCGCTACAATGAGCAGTTCTTC.

V and J are TRBV14 and TRBJ2-6, with TRBD1 matching over 7 bases. The CDR3 runs 18 residues. Per germline, CDR1 SGHDN and CDR2 FVKESK. The V segment lost 1 base and the J segment 1 base; nucleotides outside the gene matches: 7. DNA of the CDR3: TGTGCCAGCAGCCAAGGAGGGGGCAGATGGTCTGGGGCCAACGTCCTGACTTTC. This gives the protein CASSQGGGRWSGANVLTF.

The V gene is TRBV9, the J gene TRBJ2-3; TRBD1 or TRBD2 may be the D gene (6 bases each). The CDR3 totals 18 residues. Germline CDR1 is SGDLS and CDR2 is YYNGEE. The V end was cut by 4 bases, the J end by 0 bases, with 21 bases between. DNA for the CDR3: TGTGCCAGCAGCCAGGAGCCTTCGGGGGCCCTTAGCACAGATACGCAGTATTTT. Translating it yields CASSQEPSGALSTDTQYF.